A selection of T cell receptor beta chains follows, all from one sample in a study of T cell repertoires in cytomegalovirus infection. MiXCR was run by TCRdb on the reads, yielding one entry per CDR3 protein. This sample carries 170,000 or so distinct CDR3 sequences, approximately 14% of them seen once, and the ten largest clones take over 25%. Sequencing was performed on PBMCs. Every receptor here comes from a human donor in good health (CMV status not recorded). Some clones in this sample may be carry-over from other donors' samples. The CDR3 runs from the conserved cysteine through the conserved F or W. D genes are given only for firm matches.

len | j_gene | d_gene | v_gene | CDR3aa
14 | TRBJ1-5 | . | TRBV6-5 | CASRPPGGSQPQHF
13 | TRBJ2-5 | TRBD2 | TRBV7-6 | CASSPGLAKTQYF
15 | TRBJ2-5 | TRBD1 | TRBV30 | CAWRSGQRYQETQYF
18 | TRBJ1-3 | TRBD1 | TRBV28 | CASSPYRGFMVPGNTIYF
12 | TRBJ2-1 | TRBD2 | TRBV20-1 | CSGGGSSNEQFF
14 | TRBJ1-1 | . | TRBV19 | CASSPIFSGTEAFF
13 | TRBJ2-7 | . | TRBV6-5 | CASGRLTSYEQYF
13 | TRBJ1-2 | . | TRBV29-1 | CSVADGGSYGYTF
15 | TRBJ2-2 | . | TRBV11-2 | CASSLVGRGTGELFF
11 | TRBJ2-1 | . | TRBV6-1 | CASRTLSEQFF
15 | TRBJ2-2 | . | TRBV6-5 | CASSYSQANTGELFF
15 | TRBJ1-5 | . | TRBV12-5 | CASGLVLGEGQPQHF
14 | TRBJ1-5 | . | TRBV24-1 | CATSDRALNQPQHF
19 | TRBJ2-1 | TRBD2 | TRBV9 | CASSVEGLASYSSYNEQFF
16 | TRBJ2-2 | . | TRBV12-3/TRBV12-4 | CASSLGSMIRTGELFF
11 | TRBJ1-2 | . | TRBV7-9 | CASSLDRGYTF
15 | TRBJ2-1 | TRBD2 | TRBV11-2 | CASSLIAGAYNEQFF
14 | TRBJ2-1 | TRBD2 | TRBV6-2/TRBV6-3 | CASSYYGLANEQFF
14 | TRBJ1-5 | . | TRBV28 | CASSLKQEHQPQHF
13 | TRBJ2-7 | . | TRBV10-3 | CATSRASGDEQYF
12 | TRBJ1-5 | TRBD1 | TRBV28 | CASRTGTQPQHF
17 | TRBJ1-5 | TRBD1 | TRBV10-3 | CAISDPATGGGNQPQHF
10 | TRBJ2-1 | . | TRBV7-9 | CASTLLEQFF
10 | TRBJ2-3 | . | TRBV29-1 | CSAFRDTQYF
16 | TRBJ2-2 | TRBD1 | TRBV7-2 | CASSPWDRGGTGELFF
17 | TRBJ2-2 | TRBD2 | TRBV12-3/TRBV12-4 | CASDVSGAGVGTGELFF
19 | TRBJ2-5 | TRBD2 | TRBV11-1 | CASSLGRTASGGSGETQYF
15 | TRBJ1-1 | . | TRBV20-1 | CSATTRDILITEAFF
16 | TRBJ1-2 | TRBD1 | TRBV6-5 | CASSYSGTGGADGYTF
13 | TRBJ1-5 | TRBD1 | TRBV6-1 | CASTWTGYQPQHF
14 | TRBJ2-7 | . | TRBV7-2 | CASSLGGWEYEQYF
13 | TRBJ1-5 | TRBD1 | TRBV29-1 | CSVSTGGSGPQHF
13 | TRBJ1-2 | TRBD1 | TRBV7-2 | CASSPDRGDGYTF
14 | TRBJ1-1 | . | TRBV7-2 | CASRTTSGALEAFF
14 | TRBJ1-1 | TRBD1 | TRBV29-1 | CSVHGTGLNTEAFF
16 | TRBJ2-7 | . | TRBV6-5 | CASSSFIGGFPYEQYF
17 | TRBJ2-5 | TRBD2 | TRBV4-2 | CAGSQDGTSGSRETQYF
14 | TRBJ2-2 | . | TRBV19 | CVSKAGANTGELFF
15 | TRBJ1-6 | . | TRBV7-9 | CASSPSASLASPLHF
15 | TRBJ2-3 | TRBD2 | TRBV9 | CASSPRQAGGDTQYF
14 | TRBJ2-1 | . | TRBV7-6 | CASSPWDGYNEQFF
13 | TRBJ1-1 | . | TRBV7-8 | CASTPLGETEAFF
16 | TRBJ2-5 | TRBD2 | TRBV9 | CASSVGAGVLQETQYF
17 | TRBJ1-2 | . | TRBV7-2 | CASSSHPVRPINYGYTF
15 | TRBJ1-3 | . | TRBV20-1 | CSARDDSRSRNTIYF
15 | TRBJ2-1 | . | TRBV10-3 | CAISERRRPGDEQFF
16 | TRBJ1-5 | . | TRBV6-2/TRBV6-3 | CASSFNRVGRNQPQHF
13 | TRBJ2-1 | . | TRBV2 | CASSRDRLGEQFF
13 | TRBJ2-5 | . | TRBV6-1 | CASSAGSQETQYF
13 | TRBJ1-6 | TRBD1 | TRBV27 | CASTGTANSPLHF
15 | TRBJ1-5 | . | TRBV6-2/TRBV6-3 | CASTAGGFWNQPQHF
16 | TRBJ1-5 | TRBD1 | TRBV7-2 | CASSSETGGRNQPQHF
14 | TRBJ2-7 | . | TRBV29-1 | CSVEGASDRYEQYF
13 | TRBJ1-5 | . | TRBV10-3 | CAIGGSFDQPQHF
18 | TRBJ2-6 | TRBD1 | TRBV19 | CASSIRTGLGSGANVLTF
12 | TRBJ1-1 | TRBD1 | TRBV29-1 | CSTGQGVTEAFF
18 | TRBJ1-1 | . | TRBV5-1 | CASSLEVRGYLMNTEAFF
18 | TRBJ2-2 | . | TRBV7-9 | CASKPELGRERATGELFF